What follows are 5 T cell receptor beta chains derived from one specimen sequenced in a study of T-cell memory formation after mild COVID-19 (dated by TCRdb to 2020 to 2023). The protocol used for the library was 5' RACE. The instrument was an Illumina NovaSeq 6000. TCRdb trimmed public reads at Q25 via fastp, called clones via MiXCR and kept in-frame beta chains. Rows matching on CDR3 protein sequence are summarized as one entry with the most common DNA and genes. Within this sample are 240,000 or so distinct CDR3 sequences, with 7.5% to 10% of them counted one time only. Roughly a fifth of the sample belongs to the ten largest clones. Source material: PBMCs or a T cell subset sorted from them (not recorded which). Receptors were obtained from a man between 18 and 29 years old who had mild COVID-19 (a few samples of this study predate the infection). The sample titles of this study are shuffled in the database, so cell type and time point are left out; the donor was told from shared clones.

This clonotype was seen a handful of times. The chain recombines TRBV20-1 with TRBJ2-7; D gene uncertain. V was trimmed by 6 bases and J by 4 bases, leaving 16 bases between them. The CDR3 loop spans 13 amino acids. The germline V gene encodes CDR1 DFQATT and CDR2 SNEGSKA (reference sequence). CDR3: CSALHPVLYEQYV. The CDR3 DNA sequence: TGCAGTGCCCTCCACCCAGTGCTATACGAGCAGTACGTC.

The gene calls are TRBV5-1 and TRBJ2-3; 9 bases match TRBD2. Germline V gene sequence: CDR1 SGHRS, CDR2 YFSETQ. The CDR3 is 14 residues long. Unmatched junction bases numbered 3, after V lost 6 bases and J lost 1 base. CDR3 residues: CASNAGGGTDTQYF. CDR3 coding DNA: TGCGCCAGCAACGCGGGGGGGGGCACAGATACGCAGTATTTT.

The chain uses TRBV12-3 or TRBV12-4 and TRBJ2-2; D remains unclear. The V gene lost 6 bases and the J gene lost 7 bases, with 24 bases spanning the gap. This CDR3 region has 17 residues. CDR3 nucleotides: TGTGCCAGCAGGGTGGCCGGGCTACTCAGTAGAGGCGGGGAGCTGTTTTTT. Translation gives CASRVAGLLSRGGELFF.

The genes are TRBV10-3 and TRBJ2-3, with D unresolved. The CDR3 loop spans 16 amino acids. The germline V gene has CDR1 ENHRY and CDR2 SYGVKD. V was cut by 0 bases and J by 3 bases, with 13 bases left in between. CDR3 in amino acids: CAISESKVSRTDTQYF. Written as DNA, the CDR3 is TGTGCCATCAGTGAGTCGAAAGTATCCCGGACAGATACGCAGTATTTT.

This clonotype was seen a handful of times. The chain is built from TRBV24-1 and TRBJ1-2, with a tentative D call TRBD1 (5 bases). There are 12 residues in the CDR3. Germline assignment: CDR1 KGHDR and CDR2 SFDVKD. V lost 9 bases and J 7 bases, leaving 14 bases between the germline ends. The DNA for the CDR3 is TGTGCCACCGGGGGAGAACAATTTGGCTACACCTTC. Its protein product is CATGGEQFGYTF.